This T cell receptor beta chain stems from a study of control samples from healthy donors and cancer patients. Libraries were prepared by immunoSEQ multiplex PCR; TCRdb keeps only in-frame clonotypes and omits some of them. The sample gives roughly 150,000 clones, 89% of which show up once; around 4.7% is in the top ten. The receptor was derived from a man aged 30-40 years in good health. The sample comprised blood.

The CDR3 nucleotides read TGTGCCAGTAGCCGGACCGCTCGCACAGATACGCAGTATTTT. As protein: CASSRTARTDTQYF. The J gene is TRBJ2-3, the V gene TRBV19; D is undetermined. The CDR3 is 14 amino acids. Germline V lookup: CDR1 LNHDA, CDR2 SQIVND (reference sequence). Deletions cut 6 bases from V and 1 base from J, with 11 bases between.